The entry that follows covers one T cell receptor beta chain sequence. Its antigen is not yet known. Base qualities are not recorded, but no much larger clone differs from it by a single base. This entry comes from a study of T-cell memory formation after mild COVID-19 (dated by TCRdb to about 2021). Describing the broader study: Most TCR sequence clusters were specific to one of the two donors. Longitudinal TCRalpha and TCRbeta repertoire sequencing tracked T-cell clones expanding and contracting after mild COVID-19 in two donors. The cohort comprised two young, previously healthy adult volunteers, one female and one male.

Overall results and qualifications from the work: The detection of some responding clones in pre-infection memory suggests that pre-existing cross-reactive memory T cells joined the SARS-CoV-2 response. Contracting CD4+ clones turned up mainly in the CM and EM memory subsets, whereas EMRA was where CD8+ clones were enriched. The study covered only two mild cases, and larger cohorts including severe cases with pre-infection samples were considered necessary. SARS-CoV-2 specificity was not confirmed for the second-wave clones peaking on day 37. Clones contracting from day 15 to 85 had balanced CD4/CD8 phenotypes, while a second wave expanding from day 15 to 37 was biased towards CD4+.

Sequenced on an Illumina NovaSeq 6000. TCRalpha and TCRbeta cDNA libraries were built by 5'RACE with constant-segment primers, adding sample barcodes and unique molecular identifiers. Trizol reagent was used to extract RNA from every sample. Libraries were amplified in two PCR steps, with a second sample barcode and Illumina TruSeq adapters added in the second step. Sequencing of the libraries was done on an Illumina NovaSeq, producing 2 x 150 bp paired-end reads. For the original study's pipeline: The reads were demultiplexed and collapsed into UMI-guided consensus sequences using migec v1.2.7. Using mixcr v2.1.11, UMI consensuses were aligned to TRA and TRB V and J templates and then assembled into clonotypes. A clonotype was counted as expanded or contracted only when both edgeR and NoisET called the clonotype significant, with the noise models trained on biological replicates. For edgeR calls, the cutoffs were a false discovery rate-adjusted p below 0.01 and a log2 fold-change threshold of 1. PCA with hierarchical clustering of max-normalized trajectories of the 1000 most abundant clonotypes was used as exploratory dynamics analysis. Separately sequenced CD4+ and CD8+ repertoires were used to assign the CD4 or CD8 phenotype of responding clones. TCRdb redid the processing of the public reads, applying fastp at Q25 and MiXCR, and retained in-frame beta chains. Every entry covers one CDR3 protein and lists the most common genes and DNA from its rows. What appears here as the V and J calls and clone size reflects TCRdb's work, not the paper's. The sample table holds hundreds of thousands of distinct CDR3 sequences, of which 20% to 25% were seen once. The ten biggest clones cover 7% to 9% of the sample.

Between the V and J ends, shortened by 6 bases and 8 bases respectively, the junction contains 14 bases. CDR1 KGHSH and CDR2 LQKENI are derived from the germline V gene. Counted from cysteine to phenylalanine, this CDR3 has 13 amino acids. Only the CDR3 DNA is retained, 39 bases long and in frame from the first base. Ficoll-Paque density gradient centrifugation was the method used to isolate PBMCs. The receptor chain draws on TRBV18 and TRBJ2-1, and perhaps TRBD1 as D gene, on 6 matching bases. The sequence was collected from an adult woman who had mild COVID-19 (a few samples of this study predate the infection). The sample titles of this study are shuffled in the database, so cell type and time point are left out; the donor was told from shared clones. Specimen: PBMCs or a T cell subset sorted from them (not recorded which). DNA sequence: TGTGCCAGCTCGCACCGACAGGTGGATGAGCAGTTCTTC. It codes for CASSHRQVDEQFF.